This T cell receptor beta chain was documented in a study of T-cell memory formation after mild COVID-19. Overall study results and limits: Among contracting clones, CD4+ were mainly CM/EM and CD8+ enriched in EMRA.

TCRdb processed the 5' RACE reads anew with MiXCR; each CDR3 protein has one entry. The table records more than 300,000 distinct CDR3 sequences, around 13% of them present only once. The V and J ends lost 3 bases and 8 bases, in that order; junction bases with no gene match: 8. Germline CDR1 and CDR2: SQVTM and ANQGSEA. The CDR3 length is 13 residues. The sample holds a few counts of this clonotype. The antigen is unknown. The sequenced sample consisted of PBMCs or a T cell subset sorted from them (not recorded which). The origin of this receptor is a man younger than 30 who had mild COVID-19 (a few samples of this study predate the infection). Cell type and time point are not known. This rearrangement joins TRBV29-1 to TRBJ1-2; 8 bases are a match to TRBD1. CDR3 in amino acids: CSVDSGTGGGYTF. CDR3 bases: TGCAGCGTTGATTCTGGGACAGGAGGAGGCTACACCTTC.